This T cell receptor beta chain was identified in a study of blood T cell repertoires in COVID-19. In the study overall: Collection of acute and convalescent COVID-19 samples took place in the United States, Italy and Spain.

Germline V gene data show CDR1 as MDHEN and CDR2 as SYDVKM. The CDR3 is 16 residues long. J lost 5 bases, V lost 1 base, and 6 bases had no gene match. Sequenced by immunoSEQ multiplex PCR; TCRdb stores in-frame clones only, minus some. The table has tens of thousands of clones, over 75% seen once; the top ten hold 4% to 5%. This clonotype originated in a woman aged 55-75 years with acute or convalescent COVID-19. The rearrangement joins TRBV28 to TRBJ2-1; 9 bases fit TRBD2. The sample comprised peripheral blood. CDR3 coding DNA: TGTGCCAGCAGTTTATTCGGCGGGGGGGCCCACAATGAGCAGTTCTTC. It specifies CASSLFGGGAHNEQFF.